This T cell receptor beta chain was identified during a study of CXCR3-negative and CXCR3-positive naive CD8 T cells. As for this clonotype: What it recognizes is unknown.

Germline V lookup: CDR1 SEHNR, CDR2 FQNEAQ (reference sequence). CDR3 length: 14 residues. General study findings and limits: Naive CXCR3-positive cells had TRB CDR3s more hydrophobic than those of CXCR3-negative naive cells. Comparably high diversity was seen in both naive subsets, and much lower diversity in memory CD8+ cells.

Naive CD8+ T cells displayed a CD45RO-CCR7+CD27+CD95- phenotype. cDNA libraries for TRB were generated by 5' RACE incorporating UMI labels. TCRdb reprocessed the 5' RACE reads, keeping one entry per CDR3 protein, no DNA. The table for this sample gives some 47,000 distinct CDR3 sequences. The sample comprised naive CXCR3+ CD8+ T cells from blood. Sample subset: CD45RO-CCR7+CD27+CD95- naive CD8+ T cells expressing CXCR3 (TNR3+). This chain uses TRBV7-9 with TRBJ2-5. This clonotype was sampled from a human donor in good health. Some clones in this sample may be carry-over from other donors' samples. This CDR3 is CASSFLFLAETQYF.